This T cell receptor (beta chain) was sequenced in a study of blood T cells in healthy people across ages. Peripheral blood, about 9.3 milliliters per donor, was collected. Sample-barcoded 5' priming and a J-beta primer mix drove a second PCR of about 6 to 12 cycles. Every cDNA molecule bore a tag from a template-switch adaptor containing 12 random nucleotides. From the 5' RACE reads, TCRdb called clonotypes with MiXCR, one entry per CDR3 protein. The repertoire holds around 970,000 distinct CDR3 sequences, with roughly half as singletons. V shed 8 bases and J 7 bases; nucleotides not matched to a gene: 22. The CDR3 sequence is 18 residues long. Germline V CDR1 and CDR2: MDHEN, SYDVKM.

The receptor comes from a woman aged 60-75 years in good health. The genes are TRBV28 and TRBJ2-2; TRBD2 matches at 7 bases. Material: blood. In DNA form, the CDR3 reads TGTGCCAGCTTTATTCGCCGCGGACTAGAGATGCCTCGCGGGGAGCTGTTTTTT. Translated, it gives CASFIRRGLEMPRGELFF.